The rows below give T cell receptor beta chains drawn from one sample of a study of cytomegalovirus exposure and HLA in healthy donors. The assay was immunoSEQ multiplex PCR, and TCRdb's table has in-frame clones only and misses some. The table shows 95,000 to 110,000 clones, with approximately 66% occurring only once. The specimen was PBMCs. The receptors come from a woman aged 45-60 years in good health and CMV-seronegative. CDR3s include the opening cysteine and the closing phenylalanine or tryptophan. The D gene is left open where the match is weak. Rows give clone size only sometimes, using once, few, many, or a class for an expanded clone.

-	few	TRBV5-6	TRBJ1-2	TGTGCCAGCAGCTTGGTGGCGGGAAATAACTATGGCTACACCTTC	CASSLVAGNNYGYTF
TRBD2	-	TRBV5-1	TRBJ2-5	TGCGCCAGCAGTCCCGGGTCGTTCAGCGGGAGTGTGGAGACCCAGTACTTC	CASSPGSFSGSVETQYF
-	-	TRBV7-9	TRBJ1-1	TGTGCCAGCAGCTTCGAGGGGGTTAGTCGAGCTTTCTTT	CASSFEGVSRAFF
-	-	TRBV29-1	TRBJ1-1	TGCAGCGTTGGCTTCTCCCTAGGGAACACTGAAGCTTTCTTT	CSVGFSLGNTEAFF
-	-	TRBV5-1	TRBJ2-7	TGCGCCAGCAGCTTGGTGCGGCAGGGAGGAGCCTACGAGCAGTACTTC	CASSLVRQGGAYEQYF
-	-	TRBV21-1	TRBJ2-3	TGTGCCAGCAGCAGGGTGCCTAGCGGGGTTATTTCGGGCACAGATACGCAGTATTTT	CASSRVPSGVISGTDTQYF
-	-	TRBV4-3	TRBJ2-2	TGCGCCAGCAGCTTGGAGGGTTCGAACACCGGGGAGCTGTTTTTT	CASSLEGSNTGELFF
TRBD2	once	TRBV5-1	TRBJ2-1	TGCGCCAGCAGCTTGGCCGGAGCGGGGGGTTACAATGAGCAGTTCTTC	CASSLAGAGGYNEQFF
-	-	TRBV5-8	TRBJ2-3	TGTGCCAGCAGCTGGACAGGCACAGATACGCAGTATTTT	CASSWTGTDTQYF
TRBD1	-	TRBV9	TRBJ2-7	TGTGCCAGCAGCGTAGACCGACAGGGGGCTTGGGACGAGCAGTACTTC	CASSVDRQGAWDEQYF
TRBD1	-	TRBV5-1	TRBJ2-2	TGCGCCAGCGGAACAGGGGGCGCGGGTACCGGGGAGCTGTTTTTT	CASGTGGAGTGELFF
TRBD2	-	TRBV5-1	TRBJ2-3	TGCGCCAGCAGCCTAGCGGGAGGGCTTAATACGCAGTATTTT	CASSLAGGLNTQYF
TRBD2	-	TRBV7-2	TRBJ2-5	TGTGCCAGCAGTTCACTAGCGGAAGAGACCCAGTACTTC	CASSSLAEETQYF
TRBD1	-	TRBV5-1	TRBJ1-4	TGCGCCAGCAGCAGACAGGGAAGTACAACTAATGAAAAACTGTTTTTT	CASSRQGSTTNEKLFF
-	once	TRBV5-1	TRBJ2-7	TGCGCCAGCAGCTTGGGGGGCAATTTTAGAGACTACGAGCAGTACTTC	CASSLGGNFRDYEQYF
TRBD1	few	TRBV9	TRBJ2-5	TGTGCCAGCAGCGCGACAGGGGCTGGAGAGACCCAGTACTTC	CASSATGAGETQYF
TRBD2	few	TRBV4-2	TRBJ2-3	TGTGCCAGCAGCCAAGGTAGGAGTAGCGGGAGACGGGGGAGCACAGATACGCAGTATTTT	CASSQGRSSGRRGSTDTQYF
-	few	TRBV5-1	TRBJ2-1	TGCGCCAGCAGCCCTTCAGGGGTCAATGAGCAGTTCTTC	CASSPSGVNEQFF
-	few	TRBV27	TRBJ2-1	TGTGCCACCCAGGGCTACAATGAGCAGTTCTTC	CATQGYNEQFF
-	once	TRBV6-6	TRBJ2-7	TGTGCCGGCACCCCCTCGGGGATTGAAAACACCTACGAGCAGTACTTC	CAGTPSGIENTYEQYF
TRBD2	-	TRBV5-6	TRBJ2-1	TGTGCCAGCAGCTTGGGTCGTAGCGGGCCATACAATGAGCAGTTCTTC	CASSLGRSGPYNEQFF
TRBD2	-	TRBV27	TRBJ2-2	TGTGCCAGCCGAGCGGGGCACCAAGGGGCCGGGGAGCTGTTTTTT	CASRAGHQGAGELFF
TRBD2	-	TRBV2	TRBJ2-3	TGTGCCAGCAGCCTGGGAATAGCGGGGGATACGCAGTATTTT	CASSLGIAGDTQYF
TRBD1	-	TRBV4-1	TRBJ1-5	TGCGCCAGCAGCCAAGGACAGGGTACTCAGCCCCAGCATTTT	CASSQGQGTQPQHF
TRBD1	few	TRBV11-2	TRBJ1-1	TGTGCCAGCAGCTTTACGGACAGGGGTTTCACTGAAGCTTTCTTT	CASSFTDRGFTEAFF
-	-	TRBV4-1	TRBJ1-5	TGCGCCAGCAGCCAACCCGACAGGCCCAATCAGCCCCAGCATTTT	CASSQPDRPNQPQHF
-	-	TRBV9	TRBJ1-3	TGTGCCAGCAGCGTAGACGGCGGATACTCTGGAAACACCATATATTTT	CASSVDGGYSGNTIYF
-	-	TRBV6-5	TRBJ2-2	TGTGCCAGTCGGAGACAGAGAGACACCGGGGAGCTGTTTTTT	CASRRQRDTGELFF
-	-	TRBV18	TRBJ1-2	TGTGCCAGCTCACCGCGAGGGTCGGACTCTGTCTATGGCTACACCTTC	CASSPRGSDSVYGYTF
-	-	TRBV19	TRBJ2-1	TGTGCCAGTAGTATTCCGAGTGTTGGTATTAGTGGCAATGAGCAGTTCTTC	CASSIPSVGISGNEQFF
-	-	TRBV10-1	TRBJ1-1	TGCGCCAGCAGCCGTGGGACAGAAGCTTTCTTT	CASSRGTEAFF
-	-	TRBV18	TRBJ1-1	TGTGCCAGCTCACCGGTACAGGTTAACACTGAAGCTTTCTTT	CASSPVQVNTEAFF
-	-	TRBV29-1	TRBJ1-2	TGCAGCGTTAATAAGGGGTCTAACTATGGCTACACCTTC	CSVNKGSNYGYTF
TRBD1	-	TRBV5-4	TRBJ1-4	TGTGCCAGCAGCCGACAGGGGGAGGATGAAAAACTGTTTTTT	CASSRQGEDEKLFF
-	-	TRBV2	TRBJ1-2	TGTGCCAGCAGCTCGGACAGCTACTATGGCTACACCTTC	CASSSDSYYGYTF
-	-	TRBV25-1	TRBJ1-3	TGTGCCAGCAGGGAAGCTTCAATAGACACCATATATTTT	CASREASIDTIYF
-	-	TRBV4-1	TRBJ1-1	TGCGCCAGCAGGTTAGACAGTATGAACACTGAAGCTTTCTTT	CASRLDSMNTEAFF
-	-	TRBV7-7	TRBJ1-5	TGTGCTAGCAGCCTAGGGCGGGATCAGCCCCAGCATTTT	CASSLGRDQPQHF
TRBD2	-	TRBV9	TRBJ2-5	TGTGCCAGCAGCGTATCGGGGGGGGAGACCCAGTACTTC	CASSVSGGETQYF
TRBD1	-	TRBV10-2	TRBJ2-3	TGCGCCAGCAGTCGTCAGGGGGCCGGAGATACGCAGTATTTT	CASSRQGAGDTQYF
TRBD1	-	TRBV7-9	TRBJ1-1	TGTGCCAGCAGGCCGGGACAGGGAAGCACTGAAGCTTTCTTT	CASRPGQGSTEAFF
TRBD1	-	TRBV27	TRBJ2-7	TGTGCCAGCAGTTTAGCTGGACAGGTGATTTACGAGCAGTACTTC	CASSLAGQVIYEQYF